The 2 T cell receptor beta chains below come from one sample, sequenced in a study of blood T cell repertoires in COVID-19. Using immunoSEQ multiplex PCR, the repertoire was profiled, and TCRdb retains in-frame clones only, with some absent. Among fewer than 450,000 clones listed, 87% were seen once. Material for sequencing was peripheral blood. The receptors were sampled from a woman aged 45 to 65 with COVID-19, enrolled during active disease.

This chain connects TRBV19 to TRBJ2-5; D might be TRBD1 (6 bases). V lost 7 bases, J lost 4 bases, and 13 bases lay in between. The CDR3 sequence is 13 residues long. Germline CDR1 is LNHDA and CDR2 is SQIVND (reference sequence). In DNA, the CDR3 is TGTGCCAGTAACGGTGGCAGGGGAGAGACCCAGTACTTC. Protein: CASNGGRGETQYF.

The V and J genes are TRBV27 and TRBJ2-3; 8 bases agree with TRBD1. The CDR3 loop spans 14 amino acids. Germline V gene sequence: CDR1 MNHEY, CDR2 SMNVEV (reference sequence). Germline trimming cut 4 bases from V and 4 bases from J; bases unmatched to any gene: 4. The CDR3 reads CASSYQGASDTQYF. The CDR3 coding sequence is TGTGCCAGCAGTTATCAGGGGGCTTCAGATACGCAGTATTTT.